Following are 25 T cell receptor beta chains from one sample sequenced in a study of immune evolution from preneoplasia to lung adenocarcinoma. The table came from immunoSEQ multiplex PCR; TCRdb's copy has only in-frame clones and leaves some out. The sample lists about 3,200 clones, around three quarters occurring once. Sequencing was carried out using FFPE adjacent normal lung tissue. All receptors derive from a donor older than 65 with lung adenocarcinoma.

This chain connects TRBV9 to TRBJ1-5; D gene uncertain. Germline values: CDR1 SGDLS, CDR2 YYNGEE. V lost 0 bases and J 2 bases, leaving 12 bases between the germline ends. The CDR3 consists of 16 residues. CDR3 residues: CASSVGAGDGNQPQHF. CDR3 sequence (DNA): TGTGCCAGCAGCGTAGGGGCGGGCGACGGCAATCAGCCCCAGCATTTT.

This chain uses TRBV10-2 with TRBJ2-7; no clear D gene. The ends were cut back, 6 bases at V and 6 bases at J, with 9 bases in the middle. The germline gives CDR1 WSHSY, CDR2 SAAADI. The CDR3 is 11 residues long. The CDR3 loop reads CASSPLSEQYF. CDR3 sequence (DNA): TGCGCCAGCAGCCCACTCTCCGAGCAGTACTTC.

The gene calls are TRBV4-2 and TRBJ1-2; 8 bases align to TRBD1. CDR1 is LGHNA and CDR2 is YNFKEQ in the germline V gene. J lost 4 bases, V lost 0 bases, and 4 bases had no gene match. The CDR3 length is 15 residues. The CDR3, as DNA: TGTGCCAGCAGCCAAGACACAGGACAGGGCTATGGCTACACCTTC. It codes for CASSQDTGQGYGYTF.

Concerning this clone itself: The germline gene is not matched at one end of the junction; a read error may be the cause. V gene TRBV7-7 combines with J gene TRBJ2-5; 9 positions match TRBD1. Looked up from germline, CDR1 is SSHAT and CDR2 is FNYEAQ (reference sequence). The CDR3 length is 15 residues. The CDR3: CASSLTQGAMQTQYF. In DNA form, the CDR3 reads TGTGCTAGCAGCCTCACACAGGGGGCTATGCAGACCCAGTACTTC.

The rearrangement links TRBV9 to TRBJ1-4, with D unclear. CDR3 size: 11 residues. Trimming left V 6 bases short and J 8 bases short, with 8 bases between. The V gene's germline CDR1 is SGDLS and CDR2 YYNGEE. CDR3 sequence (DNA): TGTGCCAGCACAGATGGGGAAAAACTGTTTTTT. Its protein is CASTDGEKLFF.

In DNA, the CDR3 is TGTGCCAGCAGATTACCCGCAGGGCAGGGGAACACTGAAGCTTTCTTT. Translated: CASRLPAGQGNTEAFF. This chain connects TRBV5-8 to TRBJ1-1, with D possibly matching TRBD1 (5 bases). The CDR3 loop spans 16 amino acids. CDR1 is SGHTS, CDR2 YDEGEE, per germline. The ends were cut back, 5 bases at V and 1 base at J, with 18 bases in the middle. The whole variable domain, remainder taken from reference TRBV5-8 and TRBJ1-1, is EAGVTQSPTHLIKTRGQQATLRCSPISGHTSVYWYQQALGLGLQFLLWYDEGEERNRGNFPPRFSGRQFPNYSSELNVNALELEDSALYLCASRLPAGQGNTEAFFGQGTRLTVV.

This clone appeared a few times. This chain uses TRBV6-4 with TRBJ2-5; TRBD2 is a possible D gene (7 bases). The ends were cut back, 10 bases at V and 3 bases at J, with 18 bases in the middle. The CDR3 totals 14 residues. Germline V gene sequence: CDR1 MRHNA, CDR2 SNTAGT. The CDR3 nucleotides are TGTGCCATCTCGAAATGGGGGGGCGAAGAGACCCAGTACTTC. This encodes CAISKWGGEETQYF.

The CDR3: CSARDRGEQFF. CDR3 bases: TGCAGTGCTAGGGACAGGGGTGAGCAGTTCTTC. J is TRBJ2-1 and V is TRBV20-1, with 9 positions matching TRBD1. V lost 3 bases, J lost 9 bases, and 0 bases stayed unmatched. The CDR3 loop spans 11 amino acids. The V gene's germline CDR1 is DFQATT and CDR2 SNEGSKA (reference sequence).

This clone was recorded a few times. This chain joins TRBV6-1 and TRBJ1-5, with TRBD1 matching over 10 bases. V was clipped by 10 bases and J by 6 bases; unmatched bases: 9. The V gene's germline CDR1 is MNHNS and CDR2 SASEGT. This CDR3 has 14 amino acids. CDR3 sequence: CATLTGGGGQPQHF. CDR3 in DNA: TGTGCCACCCTGACAGGGGGCGGCGGTCAGCCCCAGCATTTT.

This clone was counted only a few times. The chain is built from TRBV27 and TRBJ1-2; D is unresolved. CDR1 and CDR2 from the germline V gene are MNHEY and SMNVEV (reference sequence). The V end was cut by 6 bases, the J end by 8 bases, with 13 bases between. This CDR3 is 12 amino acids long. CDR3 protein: CASRKHGFGYTF. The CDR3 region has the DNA TGTGCCAGCAGAAAACATGGGTTCGGCTACACCTTC.

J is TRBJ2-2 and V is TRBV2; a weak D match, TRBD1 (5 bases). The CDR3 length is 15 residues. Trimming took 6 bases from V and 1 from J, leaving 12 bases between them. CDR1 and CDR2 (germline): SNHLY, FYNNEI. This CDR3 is CASSMNQGNTGELFF. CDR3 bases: TGTGCCAGCAGCATGAACCAGGGGAACACCGGGGAGCTGTTTTTT.

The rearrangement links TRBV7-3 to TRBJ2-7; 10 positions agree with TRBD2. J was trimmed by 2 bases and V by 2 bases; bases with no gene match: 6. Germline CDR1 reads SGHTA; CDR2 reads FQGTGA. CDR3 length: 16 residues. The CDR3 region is CASSLGPSGGPYEQYF. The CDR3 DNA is TGTGCCAGCAGCTTAGGTCCTAGCGGGGGCCCCTACGAGCAGTACTTC.

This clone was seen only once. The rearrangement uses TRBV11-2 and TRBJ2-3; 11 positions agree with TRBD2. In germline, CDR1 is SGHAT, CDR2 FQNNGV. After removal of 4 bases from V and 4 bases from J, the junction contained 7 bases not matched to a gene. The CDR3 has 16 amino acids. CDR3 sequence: CASSSRLAGGADTQYF. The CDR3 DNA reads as TGTGCCAGCAGCTCTCGTCTAGCGGGAGGTGCAGATACGCAGTATTTT.

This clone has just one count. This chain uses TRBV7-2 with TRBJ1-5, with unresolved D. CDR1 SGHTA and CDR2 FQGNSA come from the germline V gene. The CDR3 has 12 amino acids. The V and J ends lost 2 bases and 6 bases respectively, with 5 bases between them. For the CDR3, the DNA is TGTGCCAGCAGCTTAATGGGTCAGCCCCAGCATTTT. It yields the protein CASSLMGQPQHF.

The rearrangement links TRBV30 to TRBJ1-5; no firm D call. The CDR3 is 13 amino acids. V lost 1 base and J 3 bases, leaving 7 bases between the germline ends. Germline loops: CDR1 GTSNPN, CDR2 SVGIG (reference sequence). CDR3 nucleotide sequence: TGTGCCTGGAGTGAACAGCCCAATCAGCCCCAGCATTTT. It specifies CAWSEQPNQPQHF.

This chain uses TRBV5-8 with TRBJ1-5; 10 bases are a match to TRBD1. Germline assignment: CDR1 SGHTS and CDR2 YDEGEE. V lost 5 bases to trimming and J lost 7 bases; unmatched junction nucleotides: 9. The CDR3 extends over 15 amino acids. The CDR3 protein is CASSLQTGGRQPQHF. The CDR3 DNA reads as TGTGCCAGCAGTCTGCAGACAGGGGGCCGGCAGCCCCAGCATTTT. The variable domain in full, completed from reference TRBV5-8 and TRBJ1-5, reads EAGVTQSPTHLIKTRGQQATLRCSPISGHTSVYWYQQALGLGLQFLLWYDEGEERNRGNFPPRFSGRQFPNYSSELNVNALELEDSALYLCASSLQTGGRQPQHFGDGTRLSIL.

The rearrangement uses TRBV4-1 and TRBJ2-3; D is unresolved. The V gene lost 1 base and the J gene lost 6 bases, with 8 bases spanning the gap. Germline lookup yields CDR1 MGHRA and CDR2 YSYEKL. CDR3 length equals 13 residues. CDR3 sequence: CASSQVVGDTQYF. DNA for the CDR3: TGCGCCAGCAGCCAAGTCGTGGGGGATACGCAGTATTTT.

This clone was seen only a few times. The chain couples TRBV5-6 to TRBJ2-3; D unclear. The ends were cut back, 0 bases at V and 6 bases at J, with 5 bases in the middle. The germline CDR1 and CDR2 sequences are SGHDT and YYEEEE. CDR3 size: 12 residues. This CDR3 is CASSLALDTQYF. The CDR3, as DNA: TGTGCCAGCAGCTTGGCTTTGGATACGCAGTATTTT.

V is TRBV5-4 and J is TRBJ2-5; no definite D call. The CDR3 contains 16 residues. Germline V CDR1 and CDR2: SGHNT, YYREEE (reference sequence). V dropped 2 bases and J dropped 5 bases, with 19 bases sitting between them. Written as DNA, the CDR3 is TGTGCCAGCAGCTTAATTCTGGCCCCGGAGAGGGAGACCCAGTACTTC. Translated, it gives CASSLILAPERETQYF.

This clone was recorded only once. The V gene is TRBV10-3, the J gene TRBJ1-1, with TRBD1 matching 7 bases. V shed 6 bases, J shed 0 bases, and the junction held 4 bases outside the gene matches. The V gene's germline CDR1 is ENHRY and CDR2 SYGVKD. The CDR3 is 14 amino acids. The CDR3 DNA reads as TGTGCCATCAGAGGACAGGCGATGAACACTGAAGCTTTCTTT. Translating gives CAIRGQAMNTEAFF.

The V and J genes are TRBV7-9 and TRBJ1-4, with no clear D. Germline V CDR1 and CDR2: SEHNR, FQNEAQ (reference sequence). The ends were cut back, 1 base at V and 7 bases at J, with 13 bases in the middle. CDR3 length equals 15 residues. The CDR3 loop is CASSLVVSRAEKLFF. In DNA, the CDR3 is TGTGCCAGCAGCTTAGTCGTCAGCCGGGCTGAAAAACTGTTTTTT.

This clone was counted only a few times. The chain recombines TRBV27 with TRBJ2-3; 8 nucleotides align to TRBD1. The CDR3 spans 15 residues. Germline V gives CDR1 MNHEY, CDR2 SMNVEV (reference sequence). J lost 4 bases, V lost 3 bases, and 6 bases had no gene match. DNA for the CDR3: TGTGCCAGCAGTTTCGGGCAGGGGGCTGCAGATACGCAGTATTTT. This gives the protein CASSFGQGAADTQYF.

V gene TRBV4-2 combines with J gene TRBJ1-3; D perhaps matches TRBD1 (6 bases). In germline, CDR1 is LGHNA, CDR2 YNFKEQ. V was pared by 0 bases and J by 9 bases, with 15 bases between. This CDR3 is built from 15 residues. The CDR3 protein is CASSQDHPGAPTIYF. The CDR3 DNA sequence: TGTGCCAGCAGCCAAGATCATCCAGGGGCACCCACCATATATTTT.

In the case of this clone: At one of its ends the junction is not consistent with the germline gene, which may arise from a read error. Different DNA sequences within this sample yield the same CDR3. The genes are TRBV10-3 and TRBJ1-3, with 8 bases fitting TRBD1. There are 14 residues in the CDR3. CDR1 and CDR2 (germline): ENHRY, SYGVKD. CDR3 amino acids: CAISEGQGRNTIYF. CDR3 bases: TGTGCTATCAGTGAAGGACAGGGTCGAAACACCATATATTTT.

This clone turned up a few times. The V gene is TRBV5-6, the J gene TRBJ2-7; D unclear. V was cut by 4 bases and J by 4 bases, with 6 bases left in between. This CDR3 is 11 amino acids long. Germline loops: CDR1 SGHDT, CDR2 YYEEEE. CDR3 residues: CASSAGYEQYF. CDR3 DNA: TGTGCCAGCAGCGCTGGGTACGAGCAGTACTTC.